The 14 T cell receptor beta chains below all came from one sample that was sequenced in a study of blood T cells in healthy people across ages. Then a second PCR, running about 6 to 11 cycles, was carried out with a sample-barcoded 5' primer and a J-beta primer mix. TCRdb itself ran the 5' RACE reads through MiXCR, one entry per CDR3 protein. The data contain some 1.5 million distinct CDR3 sequences, approximately 30% of them singletons. Sequenced: blood. The source of these receptors is a woman under 40 in good health.

The genes are TRBV3-1 and TRBJ2-1; no clear D gene. Germline CDR1 is LGHDT and CDR2 is YNNKEL (reference sequence). The CDR3 extends over 14 amino acids. Deletions cut 2 bases from V and 13 bases from J, with 18 bases between. The CDR3 DNA sequence: TGTGCCAGCAGCCAATTGAAACGAACAGAGACCCAGTTCTTC. This translates into CASSQLKRTETQFF.

This clonotype was detected a few times. The genes are TRBV7-3 and TRBJ2-1; 11 nucleotides agree with TRBD2. The germline gives CDR1 SGHTA, CDR2 FQGTGA. V gave up 0 bases and J gave up 5 bases; unmatched junction bases: 0. The CDR3 consists of 15 residues. The CDR3 bases are TGTGCCAGCAGCTTAACACTAGCGGGGGACAATGAGCAGTTCTTC. This codes for CASSLTLAGDNEQFF.

This clonotype was detected many times. V is TRBV15 and J is TRBJ2-1, with 11 bases that match TRBD2. In germline, CDR1 is LNHNV, CDR2 YYDKDF (reference sequence). The CDR3 consists of 17 residues. Unmatched junction bases numbered 7, after V lost 1 base and J lost 5 bases. The CDR3 sequence is CATSRGLAGGTNNEQFF. DNA of the CDR3: TGTGCCACCAGCAGAGGGCTAGCGGGGGGAACCAACAATGAGCAGTTCTTC.

The rearrangement links TRBV7-9 to TRBJ2-4; 9 positions agree with TRBD1. J gave up 3 bases and V 0 bases, and 0 bases lay outside the gene matches. The CDR3 has 15 amino acids. The V gene's germline CDR1 is SEHNR and CDR2 FQNEAQ (reference sequence). The CDR3 DNA sequence: TGTGCCAGCAGCTTAGCGACAGGGGGCAAAAACATTCAGTACTTC. Protein sequence: CASSLATGGKNIQYF.

This clonotype was counted between two and nine times. The chain combines TRBV20-1 with TRBJ2-5; 8 bases are a match to TRBD2. CDR3 length: 14 amino acids. V lost 0 bases and J lost 4; bases outside the gene matches: 4. Germline CDR1 reads DFQATT; CDR2 reads SNEGSKA (reference sequence). CDR3 region: CSARDTAGVETQYF. Written as DNA, the CDR3 is TGCAGTGCTAGAGATACAGCGGGGGTAGAGACCCAGTACTTC.

The genes are TRBV27 and TRBJ2-7, with D possibly TRBD1 on 6 matching bases. Per the germline V gene, CDR1 is MNHEY and CDR2 is SMNVEV (reference sequence). The CDR3 has 13 amino acids. V was pared by 6 bases and J by 4 bases, with 13 bases between. The CDR3 DNA sequence: TGTGCCAGCAGGGACAGTAACCTTTACGAGCAGTACTTC. Translation gives CASRDSNLYEQYF.

This clonotype occurred many times. The J gene is TRBJ2-7, the V gene TRBV5-5, with D maybe TRBD1 (6 bases). The CDR3 runs 13 residues. V was cut by 4 bases and J by 2 bases, with 10 bases left in between. Germline V gene lookup returns CDR1 SGHKS and CDR2 YYEKEE (reference sequence). In nucleotides, the CDR3 is TGTGCCAGCAGCCAACAGGGAGCCTACGAGCAGTACTTC. This sequence encodes CASSQQGAYEQYF. Together with reference TRBV5-5 and TRBJ2-7, the CDR3 gives the full variable domain: DAGVTQSPTHLIKTRGQQVTLRCSPISGHKSVSWYQQVLGQGPQFIFQYYEKEERGRGNFPDRFSARQFPNYSSELNVNALLLGDSALYLCASSQQGAYEQYFGPGTRLTVT.

Comments on this clonotype: A much larger clone is a single base away; this may be a read error. This sequence joins TRBV7-2 and TRBJ2-1; D gene uncertain. Germline CDR1 SGHTA, CDR2 FQGNSA. The CDR3 is 11 amino acids. This CDR3 is CASSYGGERFF. DNA for the CDR3: TGTGCCAGCAGCTACGGCGGAGAGCGGTTCTTC.

This clonotype was detected a few times. The chain combines TRBV9 with TRBJ1-1, with D perhaps TRBD1 (6 bases). V shed 0 bases and J shed 4 bases, with 10 bases lying between them. The CDR3 runs 14 residues. The germline gives CDR1 SGDLS, CDR2 YYNGEE. This CDR3 reads CASSVGTEGTEAFF. CDR3 nucleotide sequence: TGTGCCAGCAGCGTAGGGACAGAGGGCACTGAAGCTTTCTTT.

The chain links TRBV12-5 to TRBJ2-1; TRBD2 matches 13 bases. Germline loops: CDR1 LGHNT, CDR2 FRNRAP. The CDR3 runs 17 residues. The trim removed 5 bases at V and 5 bases at J, leaving 9 bases unmatched. The CDR3 reads CASGPRQLAGGDNEQFF. The CDR3 region has the DNA TGTGCTAGTGGTCCCCGGCAACTAGCGGGAGGGGACAATGAGCAGTTCTTC.

This clonotype was recorded a few times. This chain's CDR3 is CASSQTGFTEAFF. The CDR3 DNA sequence: TGTGCCAGCAGCCAAACCGGTTTCACTGAAGCTTTCTTT. The chain carries TRBV3-1 and TRBJ1-1; D is ambiguous. The germline V and J ends were trimmed by 2 bases and 4 bases, with 8 bases remaining between them. There are 13 residues in the CDR3. Germline V gene lookup returns CDR1 LGHDT and CDR2 YNNKEL (reference sequence).

This sequence joins TRBV2 and TRBJ2-5, with D unclear. The CDR3 sequence is 14 residues long. Trimming left V 0 bases short and J 5 bases short, with 10 bases between. The V gene's germline CDR1 is SNHLY and CDR2 FYNNEI. CDR3 sequence: CASSEARITETQYF. DNA for the CDR3: TGTGCCAGCAGTGAAGCCCGGATTACGGAGACCCAGTACTTC.

This clonotype was observed a handful of times. The junction shows a germline mismatch at one end, possibly a read error. The gene calls are TRBV6-1 and TRBJ2-1; a possible D gene is TRBD1 (6 bases). CDR1 and CDR2 from the germline V gene are MNHNS and SASEGT. The CDR3 extends over 13 amino acids. The DNA for the CDR3 is TGTACCAGCATTCAGGGGACCTACAATGAGCAGTTCTTC. Translation gives CTSIQGTYNEQFF.

In regard to this clonotype: A read error may be the cause here, since a much bigger clone is one base away. The chain combines TRBV7-9 with TRBJ2-4, with a possible D match to TRBD1 (5 bases). CDR1 and CDR2 from the germline V gene are SEHNR and FQNEAQ (reference sequence). The CDR3 is made up of 13 amino acids. Trimming stripped 2 bases from V and 13 bases from J, with 15 bases between. The chain's CDR3 is CASSLQGSIEQYF. The DNA for the CDR3 is TGTGCCAGCAGCTTACAGGGCTCAATTGAGCAGTACTTC. Full variable domain (remainder filled in from reference TRBV7-9 and TRBJ2-4): DTGVSQNPRHKITKRGQNVTFRCDPISEHNRLYWYRQTLGQGPEFLTYFQNEAQLEKSRLLSDRFSAERPKGSFSTLEIQRTEQGDSAMYLCASSLQGSIEQYFGAGTRLSVL.